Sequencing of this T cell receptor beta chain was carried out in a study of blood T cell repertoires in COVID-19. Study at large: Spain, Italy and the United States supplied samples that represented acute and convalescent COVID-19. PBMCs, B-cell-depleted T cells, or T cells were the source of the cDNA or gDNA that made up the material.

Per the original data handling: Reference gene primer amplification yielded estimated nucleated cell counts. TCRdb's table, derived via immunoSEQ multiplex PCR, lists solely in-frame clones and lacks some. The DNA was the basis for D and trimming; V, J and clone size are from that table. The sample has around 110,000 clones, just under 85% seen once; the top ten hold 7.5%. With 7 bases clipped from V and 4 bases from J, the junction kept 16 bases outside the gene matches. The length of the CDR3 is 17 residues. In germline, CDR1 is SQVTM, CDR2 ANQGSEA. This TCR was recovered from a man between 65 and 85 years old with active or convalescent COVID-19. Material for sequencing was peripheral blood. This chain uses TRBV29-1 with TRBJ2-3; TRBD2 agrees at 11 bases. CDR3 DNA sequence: TGCAGCGGGCAGGGACTAGCGGCCTCGGGAGGAGCAGATACGCAGTATTTT. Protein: CSGQGLAASGGADTQYF.